The 14 T cell receptor beta chains listed next were all sequenced from one sample in a study of T cell responses to AZD1222 COVID-19 vaccine. Profiling relied on immunoSEQ multiplex PCR, and the TCRdb table lists in-frame clones only, not all of them. The data hold under 150,000 clones, with 88% observed a single time. The sample in question was peripheral blood, obtained on day 0 of MenACWY control vaccination. Every receptor here comes from an adult in good health.

This CDR3 reads CASIYRTSENTGELFF. The CDR3 nucleotides are TGTGCCAGCATCTATCGGACTAGCGAGAACACCGGGGAGCTGTTTTTT. This chain joins TRBV11-2 and TRBJ2-2, with 9 bases lining up with TRBD2. After removal of 7 bases from V and 1 base from J, the junction contained 7 bases not matched to a gene. CDR3 size: 16 residues. Germline CDR1 reads SGHAT; CDR2 reads FQNNGV.

J is TRBJ1-1 and V is TRBV28, with a weak D call TRBD1 (6 bases). The CDR3 consists of 14 residues. V lost 9 bases to trimming and J lost 11 bases, with 25 bases between them. Per the germline V gene, CDR1 is MDHEN and CDR2 is SYDVKM. The CDR3 sequence: CASISRGRGSGAFF. CDR3 DNA sequence: TGTGCCAGTATCTCCAGGGGACGGGGAAGTGGGGCTTTCTTT. Drawing the rest from reference TRBV28 and TRBJ1-1, the complete variable domain is DVKVTQSSRYLVKRTGEKVFLECVQDMDHENMFWYRQDPGLGLRLIYFSYDVKMKEKGDIPEGYSVSREKKERFSLILESASTNQTSMYLCASISRGRGSGAFFGQGTRLTVV.

The count of this clone is one. The CDR3 DNA follows: TGTGCCAGACTGACAGGTTTGGGCTCTGGAAACACCATATATTTT. Its translation is CARLTGLGSGNTIYF. The chain uses TRBV19 and TRBJ1-3; TRBD1 is a possible D gene (6 bases). The germline CDR1 and CDR2 sequences are LNHDA and SQIVND (reference sequence). V was trimmed by 9 bases and J by 0 bases, leaving 15 bases between them. The CDR3 sequence is 15 residues long.

The V and J genes are TRBV28 and TRBJ1-1; D gene ambiguous. Trimming took 2 bases from V and 11 from J, leaving 9 bases between them. This CDR3 is built from 11 residues. Germline V gene data show CDR1 as MDHEN and CDR2 as SYDVKM. The CDR3 sequence: CASSLRGSAFF. The CDR3 DNA is TGTGCCAGCAGTTTACGGGGTTCTGCTTTCTTT.

This chain links TRBV24-1 with TRBJ1-4; weak D call: TRBD1 (6 bases). CDR1 and CDR2 (germline): KGHDR, SFDVKD. The CDR3 covers 15 residues. V shed 4 bases and J shed 11 bases, with 19 bases lying between them. The CDR3 region is CATSERGGRVAKLFF. The CDR3 DNA sequence: TGTGCCACCAGTGAGAGGGGGGGCCGCGTTGCGAAACTGTTTTTT.

CDR3 loop: CASSLGLAGYEQYF. The CDR3 nucleotides are TGTGCCAGCAGCTTGGGACTAGCGGGCTACGAGCAGTACTTC. V and J are TRBV11-2 and TRBJ2-7, with 12 bases lining up with TRBD2. The CDR3 runs to 14 residues. Trimming removed 3 bases from V and 3 bases from J; junction bases left unmatched: 0. Germline V gene sequence: CDR1 SGHAT, CDR2 FQNNGV.

This chain links TRBV4-2 with TRBJ2-7, with 7 bases matching TRBD2. In germline, CDR1 is LGHNA, CDR2 YNFKEQ. This CDR3 comprises 16 residues. J gave up 3 bases and V 0 bases, and 8 bases lay outside the gene matches. This chain's CDR3 is CASSQDWWEGGYEQYF. As DNA, the CDR3 is TGTGCCAGCAGCCAAGATTGGTGGGAGGGTGGCTACGAGCAGTACTTC.

This chain joins TRBV11-2 and TRBJ2-5; D is perhaps TRBD2 (7 bases). CDR1 is SGHAT and CDR2 is FQNNGV in the germline V gene. The CDR3 loop spans 17 amino acids. V gave up 1 base and J gave up 5 bases, with 20 bases separating them. For the CDR3, the DNA is TGTGCCAGCAGCTTAGCTGGGGGGGGCCTGATGCGCGAGACCCAGTACTTC. Its translation is CASSLAGGGLMRETQYF.

This chain joins TRBV5-1 and TRBJ2-3; 7 positions agree with TRBD2. Germline V gene sequence: CDR1 SGHRS, CDR2 YFSETQ. The CDR3 sequence is 15 residues long. J lost 5 bases, V lost 5 bases, and 11 bases had no gene match. The chain's CDR3 is CASRKTSAKRDTQYF. The CDR3 nucleotides are TGCGCCAGCAGAAAAACTAGCGCAAAAAGAGATACGCAGTATTTT. The whole variable domain, remainder taken from reference TRBV5-1 and TRBJ2-3, is KAGVTQTPRYLIKTRGQQVTLSCSPISGHRSVSWYQQTPGQGLQFLFEYFSETQRNKGNFPGRFSGRQFSNSRSEMNVSTLELGDSALYLCASRKTSAKRDTQYFGPGTRLTVL.

V and J are TRBV7-9 and TRBJ2-7, with D possibly matching TRBD2 (5 bases). V dropped 5 bases and J dropped 5 bases, with 19 bases sitting between them. Germline V lookup: CDR1 SEHNR, CDR2 FQNEAQ (reference sequence). This CDR3 spans 15 amino acids. CDR3 in amino acids: CASSQASGSRNEQYF. For the CDR3, the DNA is TGTGCCAGCAGCCAGGCGTCTGGGAGTCGGAACGAGCAGTACTTC.

The CDR3 coding sequence is TGTGCCACCAGCAGAGAAATACGGCAGTATAACACCGGGGAGCTGTTTTTT. Translating gives CATSREIRQYNTGELFF. This chain connects TRBV15 to TRBJ2-2; D is uncertain. Trimming pared 0 bases from V and 2 bases from J, leaving 13 bases between. CDR3 length: 17 residues. Germline CDR1 and CDR2: LNHNV and YYDKDF (reference sequence).

This sequence joins TRBV7-9 and TRBJ1-1; D gene uncertain. Looked up from germline, CDR1 is SEHNR and CDR2 is FQNEAQ (reference sequence). This CDR3 has 13 residues. The germline V and J ends were trimmed by 5 bases and 4 bases, with 11 bases remaining between them. The CDR3 spells CASSRSISTEAFF. In DNA form, the CDR3 reads TGTGCCAGCAGCCGCTCCATCAGCACTGAAGCTTTCTTT.

The V and J genes are TRBV5-1 and TRBJ2-5, with 9 nucleotides matching TRBD2. There are 16 residues in the CDR3. Germline V gene data show CDR1 as SGHRS and CDR2 as YFSETQ. With 4 bases clipped from V and 0 bases from J, the junction kept 7 bases outside the gene matches. The CDR3 DNA follows: TGCGCCAGCAGCCCTCAGACTAGCGGAAACCAAGAGACCCAGTACTTC. Residues: CASSPQTSGNQETQYF.

This clone appeared once. The chain is built from TRBV5-1 and TRBJ2-7, with 10 nucleotides matching TRBD2. The trim removed 2 bases at V and 6 bases at J, leaving 11 bases unmatched. The CDR3 length is 16 residues. Per the germline V gene, CDR1 is SGHRS and CDR2 is YFSETQ. CDR3: CASSFLAGEGLPEQYF. CDR3 nucleotide sequence: TGCGCCAGCAGCTTCCTAGCGGGAGAGGGGCTCCCCGAGCAGTACTTC.